This record covers a single T cell receptor beta chain. Its antigen is currently not known. Nothing much larger sits one base from this clone, and base qualities are not available. These data belong to a study of CD4 T cell repertoires and nickel (dated by TCRdb to the early 2020s). Libraries were made using RT-PCR. The instrument given in TCRdb is Illumina MiSeq. TCRdb's own reprocessing of the public reads used fastp at Q25 and MiXCR and kept productive beta chains. Merged by CDR3 protein, the rows form single entries marked with the most common genes and DNA. This sample comprises a few hundred distinct CDR3 sequences, 80% to 90% of them detected only once. Jointly, the top ten make up about a tenth of the sample. V gives up 5 bases and J gives up 4 bases, and the segment between their germline ends measures 17 bases. Via the germline V gene, CDR1 is SGHTA and CDR2 FQGNSA. The cysteine opens and the phenylalanine closes a CDR3 of 15 amino acids. The read is trimmed to its CDR3 DNA, 45 bases read in frame from base 1.

The sequence derives from a human donor in a nickel allergy study, with or without nickel allergy (not recorded which). It is not recorded whether this sample comes from one donor or several. The rearrangement joined TRBV7-2 to TRBJ2-5; TRBD1 is a weak D gene call, 6 bases matching. Input material: CD4+ T cells from blood, not recorded whether cultured. The bases read TGTGCCAGCAGCCTAATGGACAGCCGAGCAGAGACCCAGTACTTC. It is translated as CASSLMDSRAETQYF. The full variable domain, completed from the reference TRBV7-2 and TRBJ2-5 proteins outside the CDR3, reads GAGVSQSPSNKVTEKGKDVELRCDPISGHTALYWYRQSLGQGLEFLIYFQGNSAPDKSGLPSDRFSAERTGGSVSTLTIQRTQQEDSAVYLCASSLMDSRAETQYFGPGTRLLVL.